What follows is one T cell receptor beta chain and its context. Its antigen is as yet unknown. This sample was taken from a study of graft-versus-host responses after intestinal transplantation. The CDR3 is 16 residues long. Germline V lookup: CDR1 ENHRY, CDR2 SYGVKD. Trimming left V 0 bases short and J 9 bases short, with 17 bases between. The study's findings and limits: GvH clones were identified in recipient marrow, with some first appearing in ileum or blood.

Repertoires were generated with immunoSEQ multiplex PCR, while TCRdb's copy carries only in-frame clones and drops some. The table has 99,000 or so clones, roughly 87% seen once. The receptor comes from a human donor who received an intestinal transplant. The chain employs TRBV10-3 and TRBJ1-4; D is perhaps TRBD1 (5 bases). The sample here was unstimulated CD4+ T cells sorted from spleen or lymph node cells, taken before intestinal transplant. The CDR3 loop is CAISESKGDGAQKLFF. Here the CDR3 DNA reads TGTGCCATCAGTGAGTCGAAGGGCGACGGGGCCCAAAAACTGTTTTTT.